A selection of T cell receptor beta chains follows, all from one sample in a study of cytomegalovirus exposure and HLA in healthy donors. TCRdb keeps only in-frame clones here, not all; method: immunoSEQ multiplex PCR. The sample totals 150,000 or so clones. Sample: PBMCs. The receptors derive from a woman aged 60-70 years in good health and CMV-seronegative. Each CDR3 is given with its conserved first and last residue. A D gene is named only where the DNA matches it firmly.

CDR3: CASSILTGGNQPQHF; DNA: TGTGCCAGTAGTATCCTGACAGGGGGGAATCAGCCCCAGCATTTT; V: TRBV19; J: TRBJ1-5; D: TRBD1
CDR3: CASRAEQGMFNEQFF; DNA: TGTGCCAGCCGAGCGGAACAGGGTATGTTCAATGAGCAGTTCTTC; V: TRBV6-5; J: TRBJ2-1; D: -
CDR3: CASSPDRGGAYNSPLHF; DNA: TGTGCCAGCAGCCCGGACAGGGGAGGCGCCTATAATTCACCCCTCCACTTT; V: TRBV7-8; J: TRBJ1-6; D: TRBD1
CDR3: CASSPSGGDFSYNEQFF; DNA: TGTGCCAGCAGCCCTAGCGGGGGGGATTTCTCCTACAATGAGCAGTTCTTC; V: TRBV4-2; J: TRBJ2-1; D: TRBD2
CDR3: CASIGGGLAATGELFF; DNA: TGTGCCAGCATTGGGGGGGGACTAGCAGCGACCGGGGAGCTGTTTTTT; V: TRBV6-6; J: TRBJ2-2; D: TRBD2
CDR3: CASSLVVAGQWGYEQYF; DNA: TGTGCCAGCAGCTTAGTCGTAGCGGGGCAATGGGGGTACGAGCAGTACTTC; V: TRBV7-9; J: TRBJ2-7; D: TRBD2
CDR3: CASSARHGQQGTQYF; DNA: TGTGCCAGCAGCGCCAGACACGGACAACAAGGGACCCAGTACTTC; V: TRBV7-8; J: TRBJ2-5; D: -
CDR3: CASRTPDRGVTGELFF; DNA: TGTGCCAGCAGGACACCGGACAGGGGAGTTACCGGGGAGCTGTTTTTT; V: TRBV27; J: TRBJ2-2; D: TRBD1
CDR3: CASSEYRDRAEQYF; DNA: TGTGCCAGCAGTGAATACAGGGACAGGGCCGAGCAGTACTTC; V: TRBV6-1; J: TRBJ2-7; D: TRBD1
CDR3: CASSQVLASNEQFF; DNA: TGCGCCAGCAGCCAAGTACTAGCGAGCAATGAGCAGTTCTTC; V: TRBV4-1; J: TRBJ2-1; D: TRBD2
CDR3: CSAGRGAATNEKLFF; DNA: TGCAGCGCCGGTCGGGGGGCTGCAACTAATGAAAAACTGTTTTTT; V: TRBV29-1; J: TRBJ1-4; D: -
CDR3: CATSGRDSYNSPLHF; DNA: TGTGCCACCAGCGGACGGGACAGCTATAATTCACCCCTCCACTTT; V: TRBV15; J: TRBJ1-6; D: TRBD1
CDR3: CASSPSGQIGNTIYF; DNA: TGTGCCAGCAGCCCTTCCGGACAGATAGGAAACACCATATATTTT; V: TRBV7-3; J: TRBJ1-3; D: -
CDR3: CASSKGLGGSGIQYF; DNA: TGCGCCAGCAGCAAGGGTCTCGGCGGGAGCGGCATTCAGTACTTC; V: TRBV4-1; J: TRBJ2-4; D: TRBD2
CDR3: CASSSTGTGDLGGIQYF; DNA: TGTGCCAGCAGCTCAACCGGGACAGGGGATTTGGGGGGCATTCAGTACTTC; V: TRBV7-3; J: TRBJ2-4; D: TRBD1
CDR3: CASSDSRTYEQYF; DNA: TGTGCCAGCAGTGATTCGAGGACCTACGAGCAGTACTTC; V: TRBV2; J: TRBJ2-7; D: -
CDR3: CSVGGQGDYEQYF; DNA: TGCAGCGTTGGGGGACAGGGGGACTACGAGCAGTACTTC; V: TRBV29-1; J: TRBJ2-7; D: TRBD1
CDR3: CASKVDRTEAFF; DNA: TGTGCCAGCAAAGTTGACAGGACTGAAGCTTTCTTT; V: TRBV2; J: TRBJ1-1; D: -
CDR3: CASKSLHSAGSNEKLFF; DNA: TGTGCCAGCAAGTCCCTCCACTCCGCCGGGTCTAATGAAAAACTGTTTTTT; V: TRBV2; J: TRBJ1-4; D: -
CDR3: CASSRLGPGTSYEQYF; DNA: TGTGCCAGTAGTCGACTAGGTCCGGGAACCTCCTACGAGCAGTACTTC; V: TRBV19; J: TRBJ2-7; D: -
CDR3: CASSLPTGSNYGYTF; DNA: TGTGCCAGCAGCCTCCCGACAGGATCTAACTATGGCTACACCTTC; V: TRBV5-4; J: TRBJ1-2; D: -
CDR3: CASSFGGGAADTQYF; DNA: TGTGCCAGCAGCTTTGGCGGGGGAGCCGCGGATACGCAGTATTTT; V: TRBV5-4; J: TRBJ2-3; D: TRBD2
CDR3: CASSLGEDRVTEAFF; DNA: TGTGCCAGCAGCTTGGGGGAGGACAGGGTCACTGAAGCTTTCTTT; V: TRBV5-8; J: TRBJ1-1; D: TRBD1
CDR3: CASSFGPEANYGYTF; DNA: TGTGCCAGCAGCTTCGGACCGGAGGCTAACTATGGCTACACCTTC; V: TRBV11-2; J: TRBJ1-2; D: -
CDR3: CASRETASSYNSPLHF; DNA: TGTGCCAGCAGGGAGACAGCCAGCTCCTATAATTCACCCCTCCACTTT; V: TRBV7-2; J: TRBJ1-6; D: -
CDR3: CASSVIRGSNSPLHF; DNA: TGTGCCAGCAGCGTAATTCGGGGGAGCAATTCACCCCTCCACTTT; V: TRBV7-8; J: TRBJ1-6; D: -
CDR3: CASSPRQGAGTEAFF; DNA: TGTGCCAGCAGCCCAAGACAGGGGGCAGGCACTGAAGCTTTCTTT; V: TRBV7-9; J: TRBJ1-1; D: TRBD1
CDR3: CASSSPLAGSYNEQFF; DNA: TGTGCCAGCAGCTCCCCCCTAGCGGGCTCCTACAATGAGCAGTTCTTC; V: TRBV7-9; J: TRBJ2-1; D: TRBD2
CDR3: CASTPSTGGVGETQYF; DNA: TGTGCCAGCACCCCTTCGACAGGGGGAGTAGGAGAGACCCAGTACTTC; V: TRBV25-1; J: TRBJ2-5; D: TRBD1
CDR3: CASSKGGADTQYF; DNA: TGTGCCAGTAGTAAAGGGGGCGCGGATACGCAGTATTTT; V: TRBV19; J: TRBJ2-3; D: TRBD1
CDR3: CASSLLGTGSYEQYF; DNA: TGTGCCAGCAGTCTCTTGGGGACAGGGTCCTACGAGCAGTACTTC; V: TRBV28; J: TRBJ2-7; D: TRBD1
CDR3: CASSPRGGSNSPLHF; DNA: TGTGCCAGCAGTCCAAGGGGGGGTAGTAATTCACCCCTCCACTTT; V: TRBV7-3; J: TRBJ1-6; D: -
CDR3: CASSLDRRGEQYF; DNA: TGTGCCAGCAGCTTAGATCGGAGGGGCGAGCAGTACTTC; V: TRBV11-3; J: TRBJ2-7; D: -
CDR3: CASSLNLAGGGTDTQYF; DNA: TGCGCCAGCAGCTTGAACCTAGCGGGAGGGGGCACAGATACGCAGTATTTT; V: TRBV5-1; J: TRBJ2-3; D: TRBD2
CDR3: CASSPGLDRDTEAFF; DNA: TGTGCCAGCAGCCCCGGTTTAGACAGAGACACTGAAGCTTTCTTT; V: TRBV6-5; J: TRBJ1-1; D: -
CDR3: CASKESLAGGPRTQYF; DNA: TGTGCCAGCAAGGAATCTTTAGCGGGAGGGCCGCGGACGCAGTATTTT; V: TRBV4-2; J: TRBJ2-3; D: TRBD2
CDR3: CASSIGQGAYNEQFF; DNA: TGTGCCAGCAGCATCGGACAGGGGGCCTACAATGAGCAGTTCTTC; V: TRBV4-2; J: TRBJ2-1; D: TRBD1
CDR3: CASNLAGSNYGYTF; DNA: TGTGCCAGTAACCTCGCGGGGTCTAACTATGGCTACACCTTC; V: TRBV19; J: TRBJ1-2; D: -
CDR3: CASSVGQGDWQQYF; DNA: TGTGCCAGCAGCGTGGGACAGGGAGACTGGCAGCAGTACTTC; V: TRBV6-1; J: TRBJ2-7; D: TRBD1
CDR3: CASSLQANTEAFF; DNA: TGTGCCAGCAGTTTACAGGCGAACACTGAAGCTTTCTTT; V: TRBV27; J: TRBJ1-1; D: -
CDR3: CASSILPGDRAPGAFF; DNA: TGTGCCAGTAGTATCCTCCCGGGGGACAGGGCCCCGGGAGCTTTCTTT; V: TRBV19; J: TRBJ1-1; D: TRBD1
CDR3: CASEVQGAWGYTF; DNA: TGTGCCAGCGAAGTACAGGGGGCGTGGGGCTACACCTTC; V: TRBV19; J: TRBJ1-2; D: TRBD1
CDR3: CASTRELNQPQHF; DNA: TGTGCCAGCACCAGGGAACTGAATCAGCCCCAGCATTTT; V: TRBV2; J: TRBJ1-5; D: -
CDR3: CASSTPGVFSYEQYF; DNA: TGTGCCAGCAGTACTCCAGGGGTCTTCTCCTACGAGCAGTACTTC; V: TRBV2; J: TRBJ2-7; D: -
CDR3: CASSEIINQPQHF; DNA: TGCGCCAGCAGTGAGATAATCAATCAGCCCCAGCATTTT; V: TRBV10-1; J: TRBJ1-5; D: -
CDR3: CATHKRELAGNNEQFF; DNA: TGTGCAACCCACAAGAGAGAACTAGCGGGTAATAATGAGCAGTTCTTC; V: TRBV12-2; J: TRBJ2-1; D: -
CDR3: CASSEGAGQMGETQYF; DNA: TGTGCCAGCAGCGAGGGGGCGGGACAGATGGGAGAGACCCAGTACTTC; V: TRBV9; J: TRBJ2-5; D: -
CDR3: CAWGGGYNEQFF; DNA: TGTGCCTGGGGGGGCGGCTACAATGAGCAGTTCTTC; V: TRBV30; J: TRBJ2-1; D: -
CDR3: CASSLGQSYGYTF; DNA: TGTGCCAGCAGCTTGGGACAGAGCTATGGCTACACCTTC; V: TRBV7-3; J: TRBJ1-2; D: TRBD1
CDR3: CASSLGDSGATEAFF; DNA: TGTGCCAGCAGCTTAGGGGACAGTGGGGCCACTGAAGCTTTCTTT; V: TRBV11-2; J: TRBJ1-1; D: TRBD1
CDR3: CASSVETGGGYGYTF; DNA: TGTGCCAGCAGCGTAGAAACAGGGGGTGGCTATGGCTACACCTTC; V: TRBV9; J: TRBJ1-2; D: TRBD1
CDR3: CASSLEGARTEAFF; DNA: TGCGCCAGCAGCTTGGAAGGGGCGCGAACTGAAGCTTTCTTT; V: TRBV5-1; J: TRBJ1-1; D: -
CDR3: CASSLAQGLEYF; DNA: TGCGCCAGCAGCTTGGCGCAGGGATTGGAGTACTTC; V: TRBV5-1; J: TRBJ2-7; D: -
CDR3: CASSSRDRVPYGYTF; DNA: TGCGCCAGCAGCAGCCGGGACAGGGTTCCCTATGGCTACACCTTC; V: TRBV5-1; J: TRBJ1-2; D: TRBD1
CDR3: CASSPRDTPGYTF; DNA: TGTGCCAGCTCCCCACGGGACACTCCTGGCTACACCTTC; V: TRBV18; J: TRBJ1-2; D: -
CDR3: CATSIGTVRARKTQYF; DNA: TGTGCCACCAGCATAGGGACAGTCCGGGCTAGGAAGACCCAGTACTTC; V: TRBV15; J: TRBJ2-5; D: TRBD1
CDR3: CASSSPLAGASYNEQFF; DNA: TGTGCCAGCAGCTCCCCCTTAGCGGGGGCCTCCTACAATGAGCAGTTCTTC; V: TRBV5-5; J: TRBJ2-1; D: TRBD2